A selection of T cell receptor beta chains follows, all from one sample in a study of T-cell reconstitution after alpha-beta-depleted transplantation in children. TCRdb re-derived calls from the PCR reads in MiXCR, one entry per CDR3 protein. Found here are about 610,000 distinct CDR3 sequences, about 10% of them singletons; the top ten hold less than 5%. The specimen was PBMCs from the stem cell graft donor, collected from the stem cell graft. The source is a human donor who donated a stem cell graft to a child with acute myeloid leukemia. Both conserved end residues are part of each CDR3. A D gene is named only where the DNA matches it firmly. The size of a clone is reported for some rows only, either as once, few or many, or as a class for expanded clones.

V gene	J gene	clone size	D gene	CDR3 DNA	CDR3 protein
TRBV15	TRBJ2-7	-	-	TGTGCCACCAGCAGAGATCAGGCCAACCGAGCCTACGAGCAGTACTTC	CATSRDQANRAYEQYF
TRBV5-6	TRBJ2-1	few	-	TGTGCCAGCAGCCCGGGGACTAGGGACAGCAATGAGCAGTTCTTC	CASSPGTRDSNEQFF
TRBV7-9	TRBJ2-7	few	-	TGTGCCAGCAGTCCCCAAGGGGGGTTGGTCGACGAGCAGTACTTC	CASSPQGGLVDEQYF
TRBV20-1	TRBJ2-2	few	-	TGCAGTGCTGCGGGCAAGGGCGGGGAGCTGTTTTTT	CSAAGKGGELFF
TRBV2	TRBJ2-3	few	TRBD1	TGTGCCAGCAGAACACAGGGGGCGAGCTCAGATACGCAGTATTTT	CASRTQGASSDTQYF
TRBV15	TRBJ2-2	-	-	TGTGCCACCAGCAGAGATTTCCGGGCAGCGAACACCGGGGAGCTGTTTTTT	CATSRDFRAANTGELFF
TRBV5-1	TRBJ2-1	many	-	TGCGCCAGCAGCCCGGACTGGTCTAGGAATGAGCAGTTCTTC	CASSPDWSRNEQFF
TRBV4-1	TRBJ2-3	many	-	TGCGCCAGCAGCCATCCGGGACGGGGGACAGATACGCAGTATTTT	CASSHPGRGTDTQYF
TRBV29-1	TRBJ2-1	few	TRBD2	TGCAGCGTTGATACTAGCGGGATATACAATGAGCAGTTCTTC	CSVDTSGIYNEQFF
TRBV5-8	TRBJ1-1	few	-	TGTGCCAGCCGCCTTAGAGGGGCGAACACTGAAGCTTTCTTT	CASRLRGANTEAFF
TRBV29-1	TRBJ2-1	-	-	TGCAGCGCCAAAAGGGAGCGTTCCTACAATGAGCAGTTCTTC	CSAKRERSYNEQFF
TRBV13	TRBJ1-1	-	-	TGTGCCAGCAGCCCAAGACGGAATAGCGGCAACACTGAAGCTTTCTTT	CASSPRRNSGNTEAFF
TRBV19	TRBJ2-2	many	TRBD1	TGTGCCAGTAGTACAGACAGGGTGGCCGGGGAGCTGTTTTTT	CASSTDRVAGELFF
TRBV3-1	TRBJ1-5	few	-	TGTGCCAGCAGCCAAGATACGGCAGTCAATCAGCCCCAGCATTTT	CASSQDTAVNQPQHF
TRBV29-1	TRBJ2-7	few	-	TGCAGCGTTGAAGGGCGATGGGCGGAGCAGTACTTC	CSVEGRWAEQYF
TRBV4-2	TRBJ2-7	many	TRBD2	TGTGCCAGCAGCCGACTATCGGGACTAGCGGGAGAGGTGGGCGAGCAGTACTTC	CASSRLSGLAGEVGEQYF
TRBV18	TRBJ2-5	-	-	TGTGCCAGCTCACCCCGACAGCCCCAAGAGACCCAGTACTTC	CASSPRQPQETQYF
TRBV12-3/TRBV12-4	TRBJ2-2	few	TRBD1	TGTGCCAGCCGGAGACAGGGGGGCTTAACCGGGGAGCTGTTTTTT	CASRRQGGLTGELFF
TRBV4-3	TRBJ2-3	-	-	TGCGCCAGCAGCCAAGAAATCACAGATACGCAGTATTTT	CASSQEITDTQYF
TRBV12-3/TRBV12-4	TRBJ1-1	many	TRBD1	TGTGCCAGCAGCCTACAGGGGGTGGATGCTGAAGCTTTCTTT	CASSLQGVDAEAFF
TRBV20-1	TRBJ1-1	-	-	TGCAGTGCTAGAGATGTACGGGGTGCGGCTTTCTTT	CSARDVRGAAFF
TRBV9	TRBJ2-3	-	-	TGTGCCAGCAGCCCTGTCGGAGGCAGGGGTACAGATACGCAGTATTTT	CASSPVGGRGTDTQYF
TRBV12-3/TRBV12-4	TRBJ2-5	few	-	TGTGCCAGCAGACAATCGGGGGGAGGGGGCCAAGAGACCCAGTACTTC	CASRQSGGGGQETQYF
TRBV20-1	TRBJ2-1	-	-	TGCAGTGCTGGGGGGAGGGGGGTCGACAATGAGCAGTTCTTC	CSAGGRGVDNEQFF
TRBV6-2/TRBV6-3	TRBJ2-7	-	-	TGTGCCAGCAGCCGCCCGACAAGCGAGCAGTACTTC	CASSRPTSEQYF
TRBV20-1	TRBJ1-5	few	TRBD1	TGCAGTACAACCCGAGGACAGGGAGGTCGTCAGCCCCAGCATTTT	CSTTRGQGGRQPQHF